These T cell receptor beta chains were read from a single sample in a study of control samples from healthy donors and cancer patients. Assay: immunoSEQ multiplex PCR; the TCRdb copy retains only in-frame clones and omits some. The sample has some 130,000 clones; roughly 90% are singletons. What was sequenced was blood. The receptors were gathered from a man aged 35-49 years in good health. The CDR3 runs from the conserved cysteine through the conserved F or W. Fields, in order: J gene, clone size, D gene, V gene, CDR3 protein, CDR3 DNA. The D gene is left open where the match is weak. The size field is filled for only some rows; it gives once, few, many or a size class.

TRBJ2-5 NA TRBD1 TRBV30 CAWSGGSTGETQYF TGTGCCTGGAGTGGTGGGTCGACAGGGGAGACCCAGTACTTC
TRBJ2-7 NA TRBD1 TRBV6-5 CASTAGQGTYEQYF TGTGCCAGCACCGCGGGACAGGGGACCTACGAGCAGTACTTC
TRBJ2-5 NA NA TRBV4-1 CASSQALVEETQYF TGCGCCAGCAGCCAAGCGCTAGTTGAAGAGACCCAGTACTTC
TRBJ1-4 NA NA TRBV30 CAWGAVSEKLFF TGTGCCTGGGGCGCAGTTTCGGAAAAACTGTTTTTT
TRBJ2-7 NA NA TRBV3-1/TRBV3-2 CASSQERNSYEQYF TGTGCCAGCAGCCAAGAAAGAAACTCCTACGAGCAGTACTTC
TRBJ2-7 NA TRBD1 TRBV6-5 CASTRDRNTYEQYF TGTGCCAGCACTCGGGACAGAAACACTTACGAGCAGTACTTC
TRBJ1-2 NA TRBD1 TRBV12-3/TRBV12-4 CASNRGETGYTF TGTGCCAGCAACAGGGGAGAGACTGGCTACACCTTC
TRBJ1-1 once NA TRBV7-9 CASSLRGTRGAAEAFF TGTGCCAGCAGCTTAAGGGGGACTCGGGGCGCTGCTGAAGCTTTCTTT
TRBJ1-1 NA TRBD1 TRBV18 CASSPKTGSTEAFF TGTGCCAGCTCACCAAAGACAGGGAGCACTGAAGCTTTCTTT
TRBJ2-7 few NA TRBV11-2 CASSPQLGYGYEQYF TGTGCCAGCAGCCCACAATTGGGGTACGGCTACGAGCAGTACTTC
TRBJ1-5 NA TRBD1 TRBV19 CASSIFRGLSNQPQHF TGTGCCAGTAGTATATTCAGGGGGCTTAGCAATCAGCCCCAGCATTTT
TRBJ1-6 few NA TRBV2 CASSEQGSDSPLHF TGTGCCAGCAGTGAACAGGGCTCCGATTCACCCCTCCACTTT
TRBJ1-6 NA NA TRBV3-1/TRBV3-2 CASSQDSRASSPLHF TGTGCCAGCAGCCAAGATTCCAGGGCGAGTTCACCCCTCCACTTT
TRBJ2-5 NA NA TRBV18 CASSPPSLKETQYF TGTGCCAGCTCACCACCGAGCCTAAAAGAGACCCAGTACTTC
TRBJ1-1 NA NA TRBV12-3/TRBV12-4 CASSLVVDTEAFF TGTGCCAGCAGTTTAGTGGTAGACACTGAAGCTTTCTTT
TRBJ1-1 few TRBD1 TRBV6-5 CASTGTGTEAFF TGTGCCAGCACAGGGACAGGGACTGAAGCTTTCTTT
TRBJ1-1 NA NA TRBV6-6 CASSVGLANTEAFF TGTGCCAGCAGTGTGGGCCTGGCGAACACTGAAGCTTTCTTT
TRBJ1-2 few NA TRBV2 CASSSDYINGYTF TGTGCCAGCAGTTCAGACTACATAAATGGCTACACCTTC
TRBJ2-1 NA NA TRBV23-1 CASSQSLGGETYNEQFF TGCGCCAGCAGTCAATCTCTTGGGGGCGAAACCTACAATGAGCAGTTCTTC
TRBJ1-2 few NA TRBV28 CASSSVILSGYTF TGTGCCAGCAGTTCGGTCATCCTGAGCGGCTACACCTTC
TRBJ2-5 once TRBD2 TRBV10-2 CASSFRTSEETQYF TGCGCCAGCAGTTTCAGGACTAGCGAAGAGACCCAGTACTTC
TRBJ1-6 NA NA TRBV19 CASSPNRAPLHF TGTGCCAGTTCCCCCAACAGGGCACCCCTCCACTTT
TRBJ2-5 NA TRBD1 TRBV5-1 CASSFRQGETQYF TGCGCCAGCAGCTTCCGACAGGGAGAGACCCAGTACTTC
TRBJ2-3 NA NA TRBV10-3 CAISEGAATDTQYF TGTGCCATCAGTGAGGGTGCAGCCACAGATACGCAGTATTTT
TRBJ1-5 few NA TRBV12-3/TRBV12-4 CASSLIQGQPQHF TGTGCCAGCAGTTTAATTCAGGGACAGCCCCAGCATTTT
TRBJ1-3 NA TRBD1 TRBV5-4 CASSAHRGASGNTIYF TGTGCCAGCAGCGCCCACAGGGGAGCCTCTGGAAACACCATATATTTT
TRBJ1-4 once NA TRBV10-1 CASSALAGGKLFF TGCGCCAGCAGTGCGTTGGCAGGCGGAAAACTGTTTTTT
TRBJ2-1 NA NA TRBV2 CASASVRGAPNEQFF TGTGCCAGCGCGTCCGTCCGGGGCGCCCCCAATGAGCAGTTCTTC
TRBJ1-1 NA NA TRBV18 CASSATGGTEAFF TGTGCCAGCTCAGCAACGGGGGGCACTGAAGCTTTCTTT
TRBJ2-5 NA NA TRBV2 CASSNWSGQKETQYF TGTGCCAGCAGTAATTGGAGCGGACAAAAAGAGACCCAGTACTTC
TRBJ2-1 NA TRBD2 TRBV11-1 CASSLDLAGYNEQFF TGTGCCAGCAGCTTAGACCTAGCGGGGTACAATGAGCAGTTCTTC
TRBJ2-4 NA TRBD2 TRBV2 CASSGSSGGGRLAKNIQYF TGTGCCAGCAGTGGGTCTAGCGGGGGGGGACGTTTAGCCAAAAACATTCAGTACTTC
TRBJ2-6 NA NA TRBV21-1 CASSNGSPGGDSGANVLTF TGTGCCAGCAGCAATGGTTCCCCGGGAGGGGATTCTGGGGCCAACGTCCTGACTTTC
TRBJ1-5 NA NA TRBV18 CASSTYGPGVNQPQHF TGTGCCAGCTCAACCTATGGACCTGGAGTCAATCAGCCCCAGCATTTT
TRBJ1-1 once NA TRBV12-3/TRBV12-4 CASSFGGETEAFF TGTGCCAGCAGTTTTGGGGGGGAGACTGAAGCTTTCTTT
TRBJ2-7 NA TRBD1 TRBV5-6 CASKTTGVGGEQYF TGTGCCAGCAAGACGACAGGGGTCGGGGGCGAGCAGTACTTC
TRBJ1-1 NA NA TRBV5-1 CASIHRAGANTEAFF TGCGCCAGCATCCACAGAGCCGGAGCCAACACTGAAGCTTTCTTT
TRBJ1-2 NA NA TRBV7-2 CASSLGGGGGYGYTF TGTGCCAGCAGCTTAGGCGGGGGCGGGGGCTATGGCTACACCTTC
TRBJ1-1 once NA TRBV15 CATSRVWGADTEAFF TGTGCCACCAGCAGAGTTTGGGGGGCGGACACTGAAGCTTTCTTT
TRBJ2-1 NA TRBD1 TRBV5-1 CASSTPGQEYNEQFF TGCGCCAGCAGTACACCGGGACAGGAATACAATGAGCAGTTCTTC
TRBJ1-1 NA TRBD1 TRBV28 CASRPGTAEAFF TGTGCCAGCAGGCCCGGGACAGCTGAAGCTTTCTTT
TRBJ2-6 NA NA TRBV6-4 CASSEQVTSGANVLTF TGTGCCAGCAGTGAACAGGTTACCTCTGGGGCCAACGTCCTGACTTTC
TRBJ2-7 NA TRBD2 TRBV5-1 CASSLEAGAYEQYF TGCGCCAGCAGCTTGGAAGCGGGAGCCTACGAGCAGTACTTC
TRBJ1-4 NA TRBD1 TRBV3-1/TRBV3-2 CASSQDFRQGAGEKLFF TGTGCCAGCAGCCAAGATTTCCGACAGGGGGCAGGTGAAAAACTGTTTTTT
TRBJ1-6 many NA TRBV13 CASSLRDRGNSPLHF TGTGCCAGCAGCTTAAGGGATAGGGGGAACTCACCCCTCCACTTT
TRBJ2-7 NA NA TRBV27 CASSSGHLRLHEQYF TGTGCCAGCAGTTCCGGACACCTTAGACTCCACGAGCAGTACTTC
TRBJ1-2 NA TRBD1 TRBV28 CASSGDRVGGYTF TGTGCCAGCAGTGGCGACAGGGTCGGCGGCTACACCTTC
TRBJ1-5 NA NA TRBV5-8 CASSQGRYSNQPQHF TGTGCCAGCAGCCAGGGACGGTATAGCAATCAGCCCCAGCATTTT
TRBJ2-7 NA TRBD1 TRBV5-1 CASSPTPPGTASYEQYF TGCGCCAGCAGCCCAACGCCCCCGGGGACAGCTTCCTACGAGCAGTACTTC
TRBJ1-2 NA TRBD1 TRBV29-1 CSVDQGAGGYTF TGCAGCGTTGACCAGGGGGCCGGTGGCTACACCTTC
TRBJ1-1 NA NA TRBV18 CASSPQIVLQEEAFF TGTGCCAGCTCACCACAAATAGTACTACAGGAAGAAGCTTTCTTT
TRBJ1-5 NA NA TRBV27 CASSFKGALSNQPQHF TGTGCCAGCAGTTTTAAAGGGGCCCTAAGCAATCAGCCCCAGCATTTT
TRBJ1-1 NA NA TRBV5-4 CASSLPGTRTNTEAFF TGTGCCAGCAGCCTCCCGGGAACGAGAACGAACACTGAAGCTTTCTTT
TRBJ1-5 NA TRBD1 TRBV28 CASSTNSQGAGQPQHF TGTGCCAGCAGTACAAATTCACAGGGGGCAGGTCAGCCCCAGCATTTT
TRBJ1-6 NA NA TRBV18 CASSLTGTRSYNSPLHF TGTGCCAGCTCACTTACCGGGACACGCTCCTATAATTCACCCCTCCACTTT
TRBJ2-7 NA NA TRBV10-1 CASSGGPGEQYF TGCGCCAGCAGTGGGGGACCGGGCGAGCAGTACTTC
TRBJ2-3 NA NA TRBV6-4 CASSDSPSGGTDTQYF TGTGCCAGCAGTGACTCGCCTAGTGGGGGCACAGATACGCAGTATTTT
TRBJ1-1 once NA TRBV27 CASWGSVVTEAFF TGTGCCAGCTGGGGGAGTGTTGTCACTGAAGCTTTCTTT
TRBJ2-5 NA NA TRBV18 CASSRDQQETQYF TGTGCCAGCTCAAGGGACCAGCAAGAGACCCAGTACTTC
TRBJ2-1 NA TRBD1 TRBV24-1 CATSERGTGGYNEQFF TGTGCCACCAGTGAACGCGGGACAGGGGGTTACAATGAGCAGTTCTTC